These T cell receptor beta chains were read from a single sample in a study of immune evolution from preneoplasia to lung adenocarcinoma. Assay: immunoSEQ multiplex PCR; the TCRdb copy retains only in-frame clones and omits some. The data contain 4,500 to 7,000 clones, roughly 80% of them singletons. Source material: FFPE adjacent normal lung tissue. Receptors originate from a person aged 65 to 85 with lung adenocarcinoma. Both conserved end residues are part of each CDR3. A D gene is named only where the DNA matches it firmly. Clone size is shown for a subset of rows, as once, few, many or a class of expanded clone.

V gene	clone size	D gene	J gene	CDR3 protein	CDR3 DNA
TRBV7-9	.	.	TRBJ1-1	CASSSGSERAFF	TGTGCCAGCAGCTCAGGGTCGGAAAGGGCTTTCTTT
TRBV6-1	few	TRBD2	TRBJ2-5	CASSEASQGGGRGETQYF	TGTGCCAGCAGTGAAGCGTCGCAGGGCGGGGGGAGAGGAGAGACCCAGTACTTC
TRBV30	once	.	TRBJ1-5	CASGPTTFPNQPQHF	TGTGCTTCAGGGCCCACCACATTCCCCAATCAGCCCCAGCATTTT
TRBV28	.	.	TRBJ1-1	CASSLTGLWTEAFF	TGTGCCAGCAGTCTTACAGGGTTGTGGACTGAAGCTTTCTTT
TRBV7-2	.	.	TRBJ2-1	CASSEEVGYNEQFF	TGTGCCAGCAGCGAAGAAGTAGGCTACAATGAGCAGTTCTTC
TRBV18	once	.	TRBJ1-5	CASSQSPENQPQHF	TGTGCCAGCTCACAAAGTCCAGAAAATCAGCCCCAGCATTTT
TRBV19	once	TRBD1	TRBJ1-2	CASMRQGGDYGYTF	TGTGCCAGTATGCGACAGGGAGGTGACTATGGCTACACCTTC
TRBV7-8	.	.	TRBJ1-1	CASSLGGANTEAFF	TGTGCCAGCAGCTTAGGGGGGGCAAACACTGAAGCTTTCTTT
TRBV15	.	.	TRBJ1-2	CATESVQGGYTF	TGTGCCACCGAATCGGTCCAGGGTGGCTACACCTTC
TRBV4-3	few	.	TRBJ2-2	CASSQAGNTGELFF	TGCGCCAGCAGCCAAGCAGGGAACACCGGGGAGCTGTTTTTT
TRBV28	.	TRBD1	TRBJ1-2	CATHMTGGGLGYTF	TGTGCCACCCATATGACAGGGGGGGGGCTTGGCTACACCTTC
TRBV27	.	TRBD2	TRBJ2-7	CASSLKAGASEQYF	TGTGCCAGCAGTCTTAAAGCGGGAGCGAGCGAGCAGTACTTC
TRBV29-1	.	.	TRBJ1-1	CSVVGQGKQAFF	TGCAGCGTTGTGGGGCAGGGGAAACAAGCTTTCTTT
TRBV5-1	.	.	TRBJ2-1	CASSGELSSYNEQFF	TGCGCCAGCAGCGGAGAACTGAGCTCCTACAATGAGCAGTTCTTC
TRBV5-8	.	.	TRBJ2-7	CASSLLGIAYEQYF	TGTGCCAGCAGCTTGCTTGGCATAGCCTACGAGCAGTACTTC
TRBV4-2	.	.	TRBJ2-1	CASSQLPTNEQFF	TGTGCCAGCAGCCAGCTACCCACTAATGAGCAGTTCTTC
TRBV14	few	TRBD2	TRBJ2-1	CASSPVAGAYNEQFF	TGTGCCAGCAGTCCTGTAGCGGGTGCCTACAATGAGCAGTTCTTC
TRBV28	.	.	TRBJ2-5	CASSPHSTQYF	TGTGCCAGCAGTCCTCACTCGACCCAGTACTTC
TRBV6-5	.	.	TRBJ2-2	CASSYVTGRTGELFF	TGTGCCAGCAGTTACGTGACAGGTCGCACCGGGGAGCTGTTTTTT
TRBV6-6	.	TRBD1	TRBJ2-6	CASTPRGRGANVLTF	TGTGCCAGCACCCCCAGGGGGCGTGGGGCCAACGTCCTGACTTTC
TRBV30	.	.	TRBJ2-7	CAWSSYRDRFYEQYF	TGTGCCTGGAGTTCTTACCGGGACCGGTTCTACGAGCAGTACTTC
TRBV19	.	TRBD2	TRBJ2-4	CASSIAGGLNIQYF	TGTGCCAGTAGTATAGCGGGAGGTTTGAACATTCAGTACTTC
TRBV11-2	.	.	TRBJ2-7	CASSLGYNSYEQYF	TGTGCCAGCAGCTTAGGTTACAACTCCTACGAGCAGTACTTC
TRBV9	.	TRBD2	TRBJ2-7	CASSLTSGRGEQYF	TGTGCCAGCAGCCTTACTAGCGGGAGGGGGGAGCAGTACTTC
TRBV7-8	.	.	TRBJ2-7	CASSLVSYEQYF	TGTGCCAGCAGCTTAGTGTCCTACGAGCAGTACTTC
TRBV5-4	.	.	TRBJ2-6	CASEQVEEGANVLTF	TGTGCCAGCGAGCAAGTCGAGGAGGGGGCCAACGTCCTGACTTTC
TRBV11-2	.	.	TRBJ1-2	CASSSAHNVANYGYTF	TGTGCCAGCAGCTCGGCCCATAACGTAGCTAACTATGGCTACACCTTC
TRBV30	.	.	TRBJ2-7	CAWSEFPVPEQYF	TGTGCCTGGAGCGAGTTCCCCGTACCCGAGCAGTACTTC
TRBV5-4	.	TRBD1	TRBJ2-7	CASSLDQGAPYEQYF	TGTGCCAGCAGCTTGGACCAGGGGGCGCCGTACGAGCAGTACTTC
TRBV5-8	.	.	TRBJ1-5	CASSFLVGYQPQHF	TGTGCCAGCAGCTTTCTAGTAGGTTATCAGCCCCAGCATTTT
TRBV30	.	.	TRBJ2-7	CAWSWDGSYEQYF	TGTGCCTGGAGTTGGGACGGCTCCTACGAGCAGTACTTC
TRBV28	.	TRBD1	TRBJ2-7	CASSGTGPTYEQYF	TGTGCCAGCAGTGGGACAGGTCCTACCTACGAGCAGTACTTC
TRBV18	.	.	TRBJ1-1	CASSPTPYGDGIAFF	TGTGCCAGCTCACCCACCCCCTACGGGGACGGTATAGCTTTCTTT
TRBV2	.	TRBD2	TRBJ2-2	CASSEGSGSTGELFF	TGTGCCAGCAGTGAGGGTAGCGGGAGCACCGGGGAGCTGTTTTTT
TRBV30	.	TRBD2	TRBJ2-1	CAWSSGLAGEEEQFF	TGTGCCTGGAGTTCGGGACTAGCGGGAGAGGAGGAGCAGTTCTTC
TRBV10-3	.	TRBD1	TRBJ1-4	CAISEGLDRNEKLFF	TGTGCCATCAGTGAGGGGCTGGACAGGAATGAAAAACTGTTTTTT
TRBV10-2	.	.	TRBJ1-6	CASSDRPSSSYNSPLHF	TGCGCCAGCAGTGACAGGCCTTCGAGCTCCTATAATTCACCCCTCCACTTT
TRBV28	few	.	TRBJ1-2	CASSFIDIANYGYTF	TGTGCCAGCAGTTTTATCGACATTGCTAACTATGGCTACACCTTC
TRBV5-4	.	TRBD1	TRBJ2-2	CASSSTQGNGELFF	TGTGCCAGCAGCTCTACACAGGGGAACGGGGAGCTGTTTTTT
TRBV7-8	.	.	TRBJ2-7	CASSFRGEPYEQYF	TGTGCCAGCAGCTTCAGGGGTGAACCCTACGAGCAGTACTTC
TRBV5-8	.	TRBD1	TRBJ2-1	CASSLKGRGLKDNEQFF	TGTGCCAGCAGCTTGAAGGGCAGGGGGTTGAAGGACAATGAGCAGTTCTTC
TRBV6-1	.	TRBD1	TRBJ2-5	CASSQNKQGPQYF	TGTGCCAGCAGTCAGAATAAACAGGGGCCGCAGTACTTC
TRBV11-2	.	TRBD1	TRBJ1-1	CASSPTTGTGGTEAFF	TGTGCCAGCAGCCCCACGACCGGGACAGGGGGCACTGAAGCTTTCTTT
TRBV5-1	.	TRBD2	TRBJ2-5	CASSPLGGREETQYF	TGCGCCAGCAGTCCCCTCGGCGGGAGGGAAGAGACCCAGTACTTC
TRBV15	.	.	TRBJ1-1	CATSRRQGRAEAFF	TGTGCCACCAGCAGACGTCAGGGGAGGGCTGAAGCTTTCTTT
TRBV29-1	.	.	TRBJ1-3	CSVEIGNTIYF	TGCAGCGTTGAAATTGGAAACACCATATATTTT
TRBV6-6	.	.	TRBJ1-3	CASSAQGSGNTIYF	TGTGCCAGCAGTGCGCAGGGCTCTGGAAACACCATATATTTT
TRBV5-4	.	.	TRBJ2-2	CASSLAGVANTGELFF	TGTGCCAGCAGCTTGGCGGGGGTGGCGAACACCGGGGAGCTGTTTTTT
TRBV4-3	.	.	TRBJ1-2	CASSQVGQHGYTF	TGCGCCAGCAGCCAAGTAGGTCAACATGGCTACACCTTC
TRBV30	.	TRBD1	TRBJ1-6	CAWTPRDRGLSPLHF	TGTGCCTGGACCCCCCGGGACAGGGGGCTCTCACCCCTCCACTTT
TRBV4-2	.	TRBD1	TRBJ2-1	CASSQDSGTGTGNEQFF	TGTGCCAGCAGCCAAGATTCCGGGACAGGGACGGGAAATGAGCAGTTCTTC
TRBV29-1	.	TRBD1	TRBJ1-1	CSVESQGATEAFF	TGCAGCGTTGAAAGCCAGGGGGCGACTGAAGCTTTCTTT
TRBV21-1	.	.	TRBJ2-3	CASSNGTGGGGDTQYF	TGTGCCAGCAGCAATGGTACAGGGGGAGGCGGAGATACGCAGTATTTT
TRBV2	few	TRBD1	TRBJ1-5	CASSTGGQGTQPQHF	TGTGCCAGCAGTACCGGGGGACAGGGGACGCAGCCCCAGCATTTT